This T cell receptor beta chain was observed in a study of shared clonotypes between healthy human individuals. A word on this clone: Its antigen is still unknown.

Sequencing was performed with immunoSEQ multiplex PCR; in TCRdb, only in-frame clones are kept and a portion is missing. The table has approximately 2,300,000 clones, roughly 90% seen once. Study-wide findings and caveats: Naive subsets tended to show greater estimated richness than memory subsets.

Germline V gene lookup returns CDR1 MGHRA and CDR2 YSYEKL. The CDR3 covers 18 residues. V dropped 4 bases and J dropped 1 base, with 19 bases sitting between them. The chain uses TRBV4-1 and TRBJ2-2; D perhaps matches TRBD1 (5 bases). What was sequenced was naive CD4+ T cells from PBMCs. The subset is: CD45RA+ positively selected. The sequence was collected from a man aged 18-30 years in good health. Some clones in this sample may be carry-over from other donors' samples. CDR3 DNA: TGCGCCAGCAGCCGGAAAGGGGCAGCTATTAAGAACACCGGGGAGCTGTTTTTT. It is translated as CASSRKGAAIKNTGELFF.